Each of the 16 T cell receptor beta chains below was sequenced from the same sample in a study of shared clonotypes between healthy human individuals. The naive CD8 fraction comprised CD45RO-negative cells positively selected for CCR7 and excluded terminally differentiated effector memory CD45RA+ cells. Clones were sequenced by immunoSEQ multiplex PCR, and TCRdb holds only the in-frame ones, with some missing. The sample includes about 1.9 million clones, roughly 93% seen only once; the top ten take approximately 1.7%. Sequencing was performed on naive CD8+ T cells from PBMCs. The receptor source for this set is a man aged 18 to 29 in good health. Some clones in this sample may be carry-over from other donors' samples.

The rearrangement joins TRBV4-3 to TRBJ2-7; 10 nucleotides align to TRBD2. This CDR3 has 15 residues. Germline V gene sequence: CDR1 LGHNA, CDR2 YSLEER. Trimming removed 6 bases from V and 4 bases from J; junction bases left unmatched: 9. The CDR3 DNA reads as TGCGCCAGCAGTCCGGAGCTAGCGGGAGTGTACGAGCAGTACTTC. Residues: CASSPELAGVYEQYF.

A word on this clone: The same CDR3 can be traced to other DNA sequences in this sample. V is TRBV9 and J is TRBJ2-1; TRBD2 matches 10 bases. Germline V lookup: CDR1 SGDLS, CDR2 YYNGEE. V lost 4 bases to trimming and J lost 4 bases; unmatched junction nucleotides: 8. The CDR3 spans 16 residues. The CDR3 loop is CASSPRTSGSYNEQFF. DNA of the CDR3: TGTGCCAGCAGCCCTCGGACTAGCGGATCTTACAATGAGCAGTTCTTC.

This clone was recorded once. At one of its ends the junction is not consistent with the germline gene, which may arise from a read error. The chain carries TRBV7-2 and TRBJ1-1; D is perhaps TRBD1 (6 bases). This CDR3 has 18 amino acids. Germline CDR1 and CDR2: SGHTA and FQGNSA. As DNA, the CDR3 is TGTGCCAGCAGAGCACGAGGGGGGCCGAGGGGTAAGAACGCTGAAGCTTTCTTT. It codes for CASRARGGPRGKNAEAFF. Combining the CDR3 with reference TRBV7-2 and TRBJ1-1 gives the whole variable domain GAGVSQSPSNKVTEKGKDVELRCDPISGHTALYWYRQSLGQGLEFLIYFQGNSAPDKSGLPSDRFSAERTGGSVSTLTIQRTQQEDSAVYLCASRARGGPRGKNAEAFFGQGTRLTVV.

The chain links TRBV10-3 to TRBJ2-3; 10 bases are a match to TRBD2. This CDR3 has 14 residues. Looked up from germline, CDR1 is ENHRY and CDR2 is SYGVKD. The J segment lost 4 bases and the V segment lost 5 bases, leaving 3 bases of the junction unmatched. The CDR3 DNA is TGTGCCATCAGTCAAGCGGGAGGGCCAGATACGCAGTATTTT. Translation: CAISQAGGPDTQYF.

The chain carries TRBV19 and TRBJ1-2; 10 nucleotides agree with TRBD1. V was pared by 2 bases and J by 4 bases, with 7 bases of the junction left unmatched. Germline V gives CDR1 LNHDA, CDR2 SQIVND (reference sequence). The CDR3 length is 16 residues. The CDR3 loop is CASSIMGTGDLYGYTF. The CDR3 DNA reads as TGTGCCAGTAGTATAATGGGGACAGGGGACCTCTATGGCTACACCTTC.

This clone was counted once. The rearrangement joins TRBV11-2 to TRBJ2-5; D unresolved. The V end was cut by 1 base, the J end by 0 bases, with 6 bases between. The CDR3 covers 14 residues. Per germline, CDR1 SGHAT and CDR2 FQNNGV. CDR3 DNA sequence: TGTGCCAGCAGCTTAGCGCCCTACCAAGAGACCCAGTACTTC. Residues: CASSLAPYQETQYF.

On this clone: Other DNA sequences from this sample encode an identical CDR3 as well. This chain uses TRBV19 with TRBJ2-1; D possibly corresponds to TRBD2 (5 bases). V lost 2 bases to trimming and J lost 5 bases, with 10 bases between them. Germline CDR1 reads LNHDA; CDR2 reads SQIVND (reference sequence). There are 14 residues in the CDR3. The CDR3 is CASSISGVHNEQFF. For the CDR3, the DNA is TGTGCCAGTAGTATATCCGGGGTTCACAATGAGCAGTTCTTC.

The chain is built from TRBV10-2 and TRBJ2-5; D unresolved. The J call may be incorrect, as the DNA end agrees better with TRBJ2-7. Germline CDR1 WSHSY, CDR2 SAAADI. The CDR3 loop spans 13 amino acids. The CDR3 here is CASAPTDSYEQYF. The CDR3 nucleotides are TGCGCCAGCGCTCCGACGGACTCCTACGAGCAGTACTTC.

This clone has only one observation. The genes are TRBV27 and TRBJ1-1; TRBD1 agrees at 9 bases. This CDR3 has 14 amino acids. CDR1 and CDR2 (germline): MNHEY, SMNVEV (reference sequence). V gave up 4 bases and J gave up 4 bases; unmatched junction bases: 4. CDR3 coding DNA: TGTGCCAGCAGTTCATACAGGGGGCGCACTGAAGCTTTCTTT. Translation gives CASSSYRGRTEAFF.

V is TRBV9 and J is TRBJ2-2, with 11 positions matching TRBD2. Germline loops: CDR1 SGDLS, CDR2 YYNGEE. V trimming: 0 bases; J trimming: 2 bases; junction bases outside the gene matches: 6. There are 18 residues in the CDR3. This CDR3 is CASSVASGLAANTGELFF. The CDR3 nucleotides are TGTGCCAGCAGCGTAGCCTCGGGACTAGCGGCAAACACCGGGGAGCTGTTTTTT.

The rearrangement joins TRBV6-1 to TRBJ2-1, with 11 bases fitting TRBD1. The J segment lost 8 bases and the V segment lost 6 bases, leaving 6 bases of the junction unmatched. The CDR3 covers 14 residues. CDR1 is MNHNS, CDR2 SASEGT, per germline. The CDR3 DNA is TGTGCCAGCAGGATGGACAGGGGGCGCGATGAGCAGTTCTTC. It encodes CASRMDRGRDEQFF.

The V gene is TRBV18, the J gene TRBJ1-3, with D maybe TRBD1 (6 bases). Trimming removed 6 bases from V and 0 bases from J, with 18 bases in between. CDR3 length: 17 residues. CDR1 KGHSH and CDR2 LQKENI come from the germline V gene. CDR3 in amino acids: CASSPSRGHPSGNTIYF. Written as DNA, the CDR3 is TGTGCCAGCTCCCCGAGTAGGGGACACCCCTCTGGAAACACCATATATTTT.

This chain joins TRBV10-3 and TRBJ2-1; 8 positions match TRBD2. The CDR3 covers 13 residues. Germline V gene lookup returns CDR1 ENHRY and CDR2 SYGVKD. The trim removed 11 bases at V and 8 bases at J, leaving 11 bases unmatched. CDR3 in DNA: TGTGCCCTTCAGCGGGAGCGGGCAGATGAGCAGTTCTTC. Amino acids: CALQRERADEQFF.

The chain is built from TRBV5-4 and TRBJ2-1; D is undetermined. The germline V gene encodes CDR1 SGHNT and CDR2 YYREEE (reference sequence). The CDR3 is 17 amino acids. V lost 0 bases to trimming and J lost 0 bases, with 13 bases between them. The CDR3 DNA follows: TGTGCCAGCAGCTTGGCCGGAGCGCTCAGCTCCTACAATGAGCAGTTCTTC. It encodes CASSLAGALSSYNEQFF.

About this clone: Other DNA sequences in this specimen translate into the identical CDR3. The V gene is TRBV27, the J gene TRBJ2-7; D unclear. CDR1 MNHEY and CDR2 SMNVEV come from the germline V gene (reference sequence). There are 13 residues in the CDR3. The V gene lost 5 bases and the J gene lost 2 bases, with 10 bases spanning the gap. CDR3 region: CASSRGGAYEQYF. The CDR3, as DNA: TGTGCCAGCAGTCGCGGCGGAGCCTACGAGCAGTACTTC.

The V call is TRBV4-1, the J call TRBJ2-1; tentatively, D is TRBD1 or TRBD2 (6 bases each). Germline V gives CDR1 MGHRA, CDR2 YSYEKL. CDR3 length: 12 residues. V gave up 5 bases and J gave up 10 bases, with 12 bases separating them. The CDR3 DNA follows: TGCGCCAGCAGCTGGGGGGCTCAAGAGCAGTTCTTC. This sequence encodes CASSWGAQEQFF.